This TCR beta chain was captured by sequencing in a study of T cells in Graves' hyperthyroidism and ophthalmopathy. RNA transcripts gave rise to amplified TCR beta CDR3 regions. The study used the HTBI primer set for a first-round RT-PCR of the TCR CDR3. One entry per CDR3 protein, called by TCRdb with MiXCR from the multiplex PCR reads. The sample includes some 270,000 distinct CDR3 sequences, 10% to 15% seen only once; the top ten take roughly 7.5%. This clonotype was recorded at least ten times. This CDR3 is built from 12 residues. The V gene lost 3 bases and the J gene lost 4 bases, with 3 bases spanning the gap. Per the germline V gene, CDR1 is SGHAT and CDR2 is FQNNGV.

V gene TRBV11-2 combines with J gene TRBJ2-2; D is unresolved. Material: blood. The origin of this receptor is a woman aged 25 to 45 with Graves' hyperthyroidism that later progressed to Graves' ophthalmopathy. This CDR3 reads CASSFPTGELFF. The CDR3 coding sequence is TGTGCCAGCAGCTTTCCCACCGGGGAGCTGTTTTTT.